This TCR beta chain is drawn from a study of control samples from healthy donors and cancer patients. The protocol was immunoSEQ multiplex PCR, while the TCRdb copy is restricted to in-frame clones and leaves out a portion. The sample consists of 170,000 or so clones, around 92% of them appearing once. The germline V gene has CDR1 LNHDA and CDR2 SQIVND (reference sequence). The CDR3 is 15 residues long. V lost 2 bases and J lost 5; bases outside the gene matches: 3. The chain couples TRBV19 to TRBJ1-4, with 9 positions matching TRBD1. The clonotype was recovered from a woman aged 35 to 49 in good health. Specimen: blood. CDR3: CASSIKGQGNEKLFF. The CDR3 nucleotides read TGTGCCAGTAGTATAAAGGGACAGGGAAATGAAAAACTGTTTTTT.